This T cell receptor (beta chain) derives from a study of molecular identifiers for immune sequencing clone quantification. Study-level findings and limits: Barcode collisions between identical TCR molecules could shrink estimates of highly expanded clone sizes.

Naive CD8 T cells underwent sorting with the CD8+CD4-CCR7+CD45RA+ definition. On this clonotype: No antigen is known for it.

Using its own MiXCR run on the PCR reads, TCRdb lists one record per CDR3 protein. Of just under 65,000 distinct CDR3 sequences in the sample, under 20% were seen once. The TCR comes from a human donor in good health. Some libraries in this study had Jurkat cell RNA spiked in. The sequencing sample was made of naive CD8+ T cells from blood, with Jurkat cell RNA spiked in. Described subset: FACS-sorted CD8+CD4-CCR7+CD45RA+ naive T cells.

The CDR3 DNA follows: TGTGCCAGCAGCTTGGGCTGGGGGGCCAATGAGCAGTTCTTC. Its translation: CASSLGWGANEQFF. This chain joins TRBV5-6 and TRBJ2-1; D might be TRBD1 or TRBD2, each matching 6 bases. Germline V lookup: CDR1 SGHDT, CDR2 YYEEEE. This CDR3 is 14 amino acids long. The germline V and J ends were trimmed by 0 bases and 6 bases, with 10 bases remaining between them.